The present TCR beta chain was sequenced within a study of OX40 agonist ivuxolimab in advanced cancers. Study-level background: Every 2 weeks, patients got intravenous ivuxolimab at one of six dose levels (0.01-10 mg/kg). Three dose-escalation patients had partial responses: one with hepatocellular carcinoma and two with cutaneous melanoma.

Findings of the study overall: By week 6 at 0.1 to 3.0 mg/kg, blood CD4+ and CD8+ T cells had expanded clonally. Antigen targets of the expanded peripheral T cells went undetermined.

About this clone: Its antigen remains unknown.

Trimming took off 11 bases at V and 1 base at J, with 15 bases between the two ends. Germline V gene sequence: CDR1 SNHLY, CDR2 FYNNEI. CDR3 length: 13 residues. Here immunoSEQ multiplex PCR was the method, and the copy in TCRdb shows in-frame clones only, minus some. This sample has 20,000 to 25,000 clones, with around nine tenths found just once. The rearrangement links TRBV2 to TRBJ2-7, with a weak D call TRBD2 (7 bases). Source: CD4+ or CD8+ T cells sorted from blood, taken in a trial of the OX40 agonist ivuxolimab. The sequence was collected from an adult with an advanced solid tumor such as melanoma, head and neck, liver or kidney cancer. The CDR3 sequence: CAGRGAGSYEQYF. CDR3 bases: TGTGCCGGACGGGGGGCGGGTTCCTACGAGCAGTACTTC.